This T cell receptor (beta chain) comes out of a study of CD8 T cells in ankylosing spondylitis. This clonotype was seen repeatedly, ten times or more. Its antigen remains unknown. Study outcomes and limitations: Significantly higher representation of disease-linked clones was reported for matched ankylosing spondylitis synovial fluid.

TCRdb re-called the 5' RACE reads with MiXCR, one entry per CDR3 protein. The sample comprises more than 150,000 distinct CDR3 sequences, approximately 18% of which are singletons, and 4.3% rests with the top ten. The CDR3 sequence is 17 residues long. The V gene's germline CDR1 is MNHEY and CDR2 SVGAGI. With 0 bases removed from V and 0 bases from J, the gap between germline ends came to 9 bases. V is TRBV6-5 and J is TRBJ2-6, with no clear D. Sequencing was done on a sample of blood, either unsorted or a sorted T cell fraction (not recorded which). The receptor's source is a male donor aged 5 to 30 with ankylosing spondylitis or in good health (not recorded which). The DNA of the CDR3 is TGTGCCAGCAGTTACTCGTCGGAGTACTCTGGGGCCAACGTCCTGACTTTC. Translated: CASSYSSEYSGANVLTF.